This TCR beta chain was captured in a study of CD8 T cells in Susac syndrome. An amount of RNA that ranged from 0.5 to 1 ug was reverse transcribed with random hexamers. TCRdb called the immunoSEQ multiplex PCR reads again in MiXCR, with one record for every CDR3 protein. The repertoire holds around 270,000 distinct CDR3 sequences, with about 91% as singletons. The study used treatment-naive patients who had stable or active relapsing-remitting disease as multiple sclerosis controls. In germline, CDR1 is MNHEY, CDR2 SMNVEV (reference sequence). The ends were cut back, 3 bases at V and 1 base at J, with 5 bases in the middle. The CDR3 runs 13 residues.

The sequence derives from a human donor with multiple sclerosis. The rearrangement joins TRBV27 to TRBJ2-3, with no clear D. Sequencing was done on a sample of CD8+ T cells from PBMCs. The CDR3 here is CASSFGRTDTQYF. CDR3 DNA: TGTGCCAGCAGTTTTGGGCGCACAGATACGCAGTATTTT.